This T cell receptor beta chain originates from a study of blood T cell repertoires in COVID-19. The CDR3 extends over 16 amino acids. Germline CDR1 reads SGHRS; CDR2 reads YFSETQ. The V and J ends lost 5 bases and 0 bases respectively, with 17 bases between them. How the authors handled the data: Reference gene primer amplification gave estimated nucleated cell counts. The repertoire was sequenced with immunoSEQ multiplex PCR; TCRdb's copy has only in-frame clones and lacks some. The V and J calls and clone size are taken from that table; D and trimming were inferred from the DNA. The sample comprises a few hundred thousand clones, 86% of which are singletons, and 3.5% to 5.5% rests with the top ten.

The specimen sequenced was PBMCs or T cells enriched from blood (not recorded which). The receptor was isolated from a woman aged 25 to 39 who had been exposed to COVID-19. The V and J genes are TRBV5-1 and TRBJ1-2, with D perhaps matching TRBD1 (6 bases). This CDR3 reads CASRPFQGSSNYGYTF. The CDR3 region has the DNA TGCGCCAGCAGACCCTTTCAGGGGTCCTCTAACTATGGCTACACCTTC.